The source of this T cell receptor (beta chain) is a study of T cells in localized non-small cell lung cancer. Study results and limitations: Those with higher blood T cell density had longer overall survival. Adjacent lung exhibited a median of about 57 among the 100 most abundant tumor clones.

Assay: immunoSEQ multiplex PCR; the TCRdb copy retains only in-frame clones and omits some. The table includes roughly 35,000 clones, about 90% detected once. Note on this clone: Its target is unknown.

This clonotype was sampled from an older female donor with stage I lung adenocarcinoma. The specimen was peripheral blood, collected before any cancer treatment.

This chain's CDR3 is CASKIGEYSPYSNQPQHF. CDR3 DNA sequence: TGTGCCAGTAAAATCGGGGAGTACAGTCCTTATAGCAATCAGCCCCAGCATTTT. The chain has TRBV19 and TRBJ1-5, with D unresolved. Trimming removed 7 bases from V and 0 bases from J, with 22 bases in between. There are 18 residues in the CDR3. Germline assignment: CDR1 LNHDA and CDR2 SQIVND (reference sequence).